This TCR beta chain derives from a study of cytomegalovirus exposure and HLA in healthy donors. Primers for the PCR totalled 60 Vbeta and 13 Jbeta. Generated by immunoSEQ multiplex PCR, the TCRdb table keeps only in-frame clones and is missing some. The repertoire holds 95,000 to 150,000 clones, with approximately 80% as singletons. The germline CDR1 and CDR2 sequences are SQVTM and ANQGSEA. There are 12 residues in the CDR3. V shed 7 bases, J shed 7 bases, and the junction held 6 bases outside the gene matches. The sequenced material came from PBMCs. This TCR was recovered from a human donor in good health. The chain links TRBV29-1 to TRBJ2-2; 7 nucleotides agree with TRBD1. CDR3 bases: TGCAGCGCCGGTCAGGGGGTCGGGGAGCTGTTTTTT. Its translation: CSAGQGVGELFF.